This T cell receptor beta chain was profiled in a study of cytomegalovirus exposure and HLA in healthy donors. V was pared by 0 bases and J by 2 bases, with 12 bases of the junction left unmatched. Germline V gene lookup returns CDR1 SGHVS and CDR2 FQNEAQ. The CDR3 covers 18 residues. The PCR was carried out with 60 Vbeta primers and 13 Jbeta primers. Sequencing used immunoSEQ multiplex PCR; TCRdb keeps in-frame clones, though not all of them. The table shows 130,000 to 150,000 clones, with approximately 79% occurring only once. On this clone: Its antigen is unknown.

Study results and limitations: The authors later found most CMV-associated TCR beta chains appeared HLA-restricted. The only immune exposure information that was available was CMV serostatus. Most TCR sequences proved rare, with some public TCRs found in many donors.

The rearrangement uses TRBV7-8 and TRBJ1-2, with 7 bases identical to TRBD1. The receptor comes from a male donor in good health and CMV-seronegative. The specimen sequenced was PBMCs. CDR3 amino acids: CASSLARKTGLRNYGYTF. CDR3 in DNA: TGTGCCAGCAGCTTAGCGCGCAAGACAGGGCTGAGAAACTATGGCTACACCTTC.